A selection of T cell receptor beta chains follows, all from one sample in a study of CD8 T cells in Susac syndrome. TCRdb ran MiXCR on the immunoSEQ multiplex PCR reads and lists one entry per CDR3 protein. Of about 200,000 distinct CDR3 sequences detected, about 95% appear once; the ten largest clones hold approximately 0.097%. Sequencing was performed on CD4+ T cells from PBMCs. The source of these receptors is a human donor with multiple sclerosis. The CDR3 runs from the conserved cysteine through the conserved F or W. A D gene is named only where the DNA matches it firmly. Clone size, where shown, is once, few, many, or a class for clones that have expanded.

CDR3nt: TGCAGCGTTGTGTCTGGCAAGTATGGCTACACCTTC
CDR3aa: CSVVSGKYGYTF
v_gene: TRBV29-1
abundance: NA
j_gene: TRBJ1-2
d_gene: NA

CDR3nt: TGCAGTGCTAGACTCCCTGGAGGGGGGGCCGAGACCCAGTACTTC
CDR3aa: CSARLPGGGAETQYF
v_gene: TRBV20-1
abundance: NA
j_gene: TRBJ2-5
d_gene: NA

CDR3nt: TGTGCCAGCAGGCTAGCGGGGGGACCCTACGAGCAGTACTTC
CDR3aa: CASRLAGGPYEQYF
v_gene: TRBV14
abundance: NA
j_gene: TRBJ2-7
d_gene: TRBD2

CDR3nt: TGCAGCGAGTGGAACAGGGTTAGGGGCTACACCTTC
CDR3aa: CSEWNRVRGYTF
v_gene: TRBV29-1
abundance: once
j_gene: TRBJ1-2
d_gene: NA

CDR3nt: TGTGCCAGCAGTTTATCGTCTGTGGTAAGGGAGACCCAGTACTTC
CDR3aa: CASSLSSVVRETQYF
v_gene: TRBV27
abundance: NA
j_gene: TRBJ2-5
d_gene: NA

CDR3nt: TGTGCCAGCAACCTGATGGGGACTAGCGGGATAAATGAGCAGTTCTTC
CDR3aa: CASNLMGTSGINEQFF
v_gene: TRBV6-1
abundance: NA
j_gene: TRBJ2-1
d_gene: TRBD2

CDR3nt: TGTGCCAGTAGACAGAGGGAGACCCAGTACTTC
CDR3aa: CASRQRETQYF
v_gene: TRBV19
abundance: NA
j_gene: TRBJ2-5
d_gene: NA

CDR3nt: TGTGCCAGCAGTCGAGGGAACAGGGTCCCCTACGAGCAGTACTTC
CDR3aa: CASSRGNRVPYEQYF
v_gene: TRBV27
abundance: NA
j_gene: TRBJ2-7
d_gene: NA

CDR3nt: TGTGCCACCACGACAGACATTAATGAAAAACTGTTTTTT
CDR3aa: CATTTDINEKLFF
v_gene: TRBV7-9
abundance: NA
j_gene: TRBJ1-4
d_gene: NA

CDR3nt: TGCGCCAGCATCGAAGTTAGGATGAACACTGAAGCTTTCTTT
CDR3aa: CASIEVRMNTEAFF
v_gene: TRBV10-2
abundance: NA
j_gene: TRBJ1-1
d_gene: NA

CDR3nt: TGTGCCAGCAGTGACGGGACAGGGATTAGCACCATATATTTT
CDR3aa: CASSDGTGISTIYF
v_gene: TRBV2
abundance: NA
j_gene: TRBJ1-3
d_gene: TRBD1

CDR3nt: TGCAGCGTTGAATTCGCCTACCACGAGCAGTACTTC
CDR3aa: CSVEFAYHEQYF
v_gene: TRBV29-1
abundance: NA
j_gene: TRBJ2-7
d_gene: NA

CDR3nt: TGTGCCAGCAGAACCTTTGAGGGAGGGACCGGGGAGCTGTTTTTT
CDR3aa: CASRTFEGGTGELFF
v_gene: TRBV28
abundance: NA
j_gene: TRBJ2-2
d_gene: TRBD2

CDR3nt: TGTGCCAGCAGCTCACCCCGGGGGAGCTCCTACAATGAGCAGTTCTTC
CDR3aa: CASSSPRGSSYNEQFF
v_gene: TRBV11-2
abundance: NA
j_gene: TRBJ2-1
d_gene: NA

CDR3nt: TGTGCCTCCCGAGGCGGGAGGGCCGAGGGGTACAATGAGCAGTTCTTC
CDR3aa: CASRGGRAEGYNEQFF
v_gene: TRBV19
abundance: NA
j_gene: TRBJ2-1
d_gene: TRBD2

CDR3nt: TGTGCCAGCAGTGACCTCTGGGGTCAGGAGACCCAGTACTTC
CDR3aa: CASSDLWGQETQYF
v_gene: TRBV12-3/TRBV12-4
abundance: NA
j_gene: TRBJ2-5
d_gene: NA

CDR3nt: TGTGCCAGCTCACCCCCCCCGGGTCGAGGGCAGTATTTT
CDR3aa: CASSPPPGRGQYF
v_gene: TRBV18
abundance: once
j_gene: TRBJ2-3
d_gene: NA

CDR3nt: TGCAGTGCTCGTCCGACCTACGAGCAGTACTTC
CDR3aa: CSARPTYEQYF
v_gene: TRBV20-1
abundance: NA
j_gene: TRBJ2-7
d_gene: NA

CDR3nt: TGCACCAGCCCTGAACGGAAGAAAAACATTCAGTACTTC
CDR3aa: CTSPERKKNIQYF
v_gene: TRBV5-1
abundance: NA
j_gene: TRBJ2-4
d_gene: NA

CDR3nt: TGTGCCAGCAGCAAAGCGGCCTGGGAGACCCAGTACTTC
CDR3aa: CASSKAAWETQYF
v_gene: TRBV27
abundance: once
j_gene: TRBJ2-5
d_gene: NA

CDR3nt: TGTGCCAGCAGCCAAGTGTTAGCTGGGACCGGGGAGCTGTTTTTT
CDR3aa: CASSQVLAGTGELFF
v_gene: TRBV3-1
abundance: NA
j_gene: TRBJ2-2
d_gene: NA

CDR3nt: TGCAGCGTTGAGGAGCTAGCGGGGTACGAGCAGTACTTC
CDR3aa: CSVEELAGYEQYF
v_gene: TRBV29-1
abundance: NA
j_gene: TRBJ2-7
d_gene: TRBD2

CDR3nt: TGTGCCAGCAGCCAGGGACAGGGGAGCACAGATACGCAGTATTTT
CDR3aa: CASSQGQGSTDTQYF
v_gene: TRBV7-3
abundance: NA
j_gene: TRBJ2-3
d_gene: TRBD1

CDR3nt: TGTGCCAGCAGATGGGCCCACTCAAGGGAAAACATTCAGTACTTC
CDR3aa: CASRWAHSRENIQYF
v_gene: TRBV27
abundance: NA
j_gene: TRBJ2-4
d_gene: NA

CDR3nt: TGCAGTGCTAGGACCGGTAGCGGGGGGCACACAGATACGCAGTATTTT
CDR3aa: CSARTGSGGHTDTQYF
v_gene: TRBV20-1
abundance: NA
j_gene: TRBJ2-3
d_gene: TRBD2

CDR3nt: TGCAGCGTCAGCACTGAAGCTTTCTTT
CDR3aa: CSVSTEAFF
v_gene: TRBV29-1
abundance: NA
j_gene: TRBJ1-1
d_gene: NA

CDR3nt: TGCAGTGCCCCAGGGGGACTAGCGGCCAGACTAGCGGGGGCCTACTCCTACAATGAGCAGTTCTTC
CDR3aa: CSAPGGLAARLAGAYSYNEQFF
v_gene: TRBV20-1
abundance: NA
j_gene: TRBJ2-1
d_gene: TRBD2

CDR3nt: TGCAGTGCTAGGCGGGACAATGATCAGCCCCAGCATTTT
CDR3aa: CSARRDNDQPQHF
v_gene: TRBV20-1
abundance: NA
j_gene: TRBJ1-5
d_gene: NA

CDR3nt: TGCAGTGCTAGTAGTCTTTCCCCCTACAATGAGCAGTTCTTC
CDR3aa: CSASSLSPYNEQFF
v_gene: TRBV20-1
abundance: NA
j_gene: TRBJ2-1
d_gene: NA

CDR3nt: TGTGCCTGGAGTCAACAGGGACTCTATGGCTACACCTTC
CDR3aa: CAWSQQGLYGYTF
v_gene: TRBV30
abundance: NA
j_gene: TRBJ1-2
d_gene: NA

CDR3nt: TGTGCCAGCAGTCGCATAAGGGACGCCCTTGGACGCCTCCACTTT
CDR3aa: CASSRIRDALGRLHF
v_gene: TRBV2
abundance: NA
j_gene: TRBJ1-6
d_gene: NA

CDR3nt: TGCAGCGGGCGGCTGTCGGGCGGCACGGAAGATACGCAGTATTTT
CDR3aa: CSGRLSGGTEDTQYF
v_gene: TRBV29-1
abundance: NA
j_gene: TRBJ2-3
d_gene: NA

CDR3nt: TGTGCCAGCAGGGACAGGGTCACGAACACCGGGGAGCTGTTTTTT
CDR3aa: CASRDRVTNTGELFF
v_gene: TRBV6-5
abundance: NA
j_gene: TRBJ2-2
d_gene: TRBD1

CDR3nt: TGTGCCAGCAGTGCGAGCGCCGATAACTATGGCTACACCTTC
CDR3aa: CASSASADNYGYTF
v_gene: TRBV2
abundance: once
j_gene: TRBJ1-2
d_gene: NA

CDR3nt: TGTGCCTGGAAGGCGCGCGATCAGCCCCAGCATTTT
CDR3aa: CAWKARDQPQHF
v_gene: TRBV30
abundance: few
j_gene: TRBJ1-5
d_gene: NA

CDR3nt: TGCAGTGCCCTCGGACGGCAAAACTACTATGGCTACACCTTC
CDR3aa: CSALGRQNYYGYTF
v_gene: TRBV20-1
abundance: NA
j_gene: TRBJ1-2
d_gene: NA

CDR3nt: TGTGCCAGCAGCTTTACTAGCGGGAGGGACGAGCAGTACTTC
CDR3aa: CASSFTSGRDEQYF
v_gene: TRBV7-9
abundance: NA
j_gene: TRBJ2-7
d_gene: TRBD2

CDR3nt: TGTGCCAGCAGCCCGTTCAGGAACACTGAAGCTTTCTTT
CDR3aa: CASSPFRNTEAFF
v_gene: TRBV7-2
abundance: NA
j_gene: TRBJ1-1
d_gene: NA

CDR3nt: TGCAGCGTTGAACGGGGGTGGGACACTGAAGCTTTCTTT
CDR3aa: CSVERGWDTEAFF
v_gene: TRBV29-1
abundance: NA
j_gene: TRBJ1-1
d_gene: NA

CDR3nt: TGCAGTGCTAGAAGGGGCGGACGGGGAAACACCATATATTTT
CDR3aa: CSARRGGRGNTIYF
v_gene: TRBV20-1
abundance: NA
j_gene: TRBJ1-3
d_gene: NA

CDR3nt: TGTGCCACCAGCAGCGGGGTGGCCCCTCACGGCACTGAAGCTTTCTTT
CDR3aa: CATSSGVAPHGTEAFF
v_gene: TRBV15
abundance: NA
j_gene: TRBJ1-1
d_gene: NA

CDR3nt: TGTGCCAGCACCCCCCAGCGGGAGTCCTACGAGCAGTACTTC
CDR3aa: CASTPQRESYEQYF
v_gene: TRBV12-3/TRBV12-4
abundance: NA
j_gene: TRBJ2-7
d_gene: TRBD2

CDR3nt: TGTGCCATCAGTGAAGGGCAAGAGGCTGAAGCTTTCTTT
CDR3aa: CAISEGQEAEAFF
v_gene: TRBV10-3
abundance: NA
j_gene: TRBJ1-1
d_gene: NA

CDR3nt: TGTGCCTGGAGAACCCAGGGGGCAGATTCACCCCTCCACTTT
CDR3aa: CAWRTQGADSPLHF
v_gene: TRBV30
abundance: once
j_gene: TRBJ1-6
d_gene: TRBD1

CDR3nt: TGTGCCAGCAGCACCACTGGAAACACCATATATTTT
CDR3aa: CASSTTGNTIYF
v_gene: TRBV7-2
abundance: NA
j_gene: TRBJ1-3
d_gene: NA

CDR3nt: TGCAGCGGGGGGACCGGAGGTGGCTACACCTTC
CDR3aa: CSGGTGGGYTF
v_gene: TRBV29-1
abundance: NA
j_gene: TRBJ1-2
d_gene: NA